This T cell receptor (beta chain) is from a study of blood T cell repertoires in COVID-19. Study-level background: There were acute and convalescent COVID-19 samples, and they came from the United States, Italy and Spain.

Trimming removed 3 bases at V and 0 bases at J, with 11 bases between. The CDR3 totals 15 residues. Looked up from germline, CDR1 is SGHAT and CDR2 is FQNNGV. This table comes from immunoSEQ multiplex PCR, and its TCRdb copy is limited to in-frame clones, with some not included. The sample yields some 250,000 clones, 80% to 85% seen once. The chain recombines TRBV11-2 with TRBJ1-1, with a weak D call TRBD1 (5 bases). The material sequenced was peripheral blood. The TCR was taken from a woman aged 60 to 75 with active or convalescent COVID-19. The CDR3 reads CASSFGTGVNTEAFF. As DNA, the CDR3 is TGTGCCAGCAGCTTCGGAACAGGCGTGAACACTGAAGCTTTCTTT.